This T cell receptor (beta chain) was profiled in a study of cytomegalovirus exposure and HLA in healthy donors. Looked up from germline, CDR1 is ENHRY and CDR2 is SYGVKD. This CDR3 region has 16 residues. Regarding the study as a whole: Within an earlier analysis, most TCR beta V segments proved productive either about 87% or about 30% of the time.

To note about this clone: Its antigen is as yet unknown. At one of its ends the junction is not consistent with the germline gene, which may arise from a read error.

Vbeta (60) and Jbeta (13) primers were used in the PCR. Using immunoSEQ multiplex PCR, the repertoire was profiled, and TCRdb retains in-frame clones only, with some absent. This sample yields under 200,000 clones, of which approximately 59% are seen a single time; just under 3% belongs to the top ten. Donors consisted of healthy bone marrow donors. The V and J genes are TRBV10-3 and TRBJ2-7; TRBD1 matches 7 bases. The specimen sequenced was PBMCs. The receptor's source is a man aged 40-49 years in good health and CMV-seronegative. The CDR3 loop is CAISAPGQERHYVQYF. As DNA, the CDR3 is TGTGCCATCAGTGCCCCCGGACAGGAACGACACTACGTGCAGTACTTC.